Below are 16 T cell receptor beta chains sequenced from a single sample in a study of radiotherapy plus CTLA-4 blockade in lung cancer. The data were produced by immunoSEQ multiplex PCR, yet TCRdb's version contains in-frame clones alone and is incomplete. This sample has some 92,000 clones, with around 86% found just once. The specimen was peripheral blood, collected from a patient treated with radiotherapy plus ipilimumab. These receptors came from a human donor with non-small cell lung cancer who had a partial response to radiotherapy plus ipilimumab.

A few counts support this clone. This chain joins TRBV6-1 and TRBJ2-7; D possibly corresponds to TRBD2 (5 bases). This CDR3 is 15 amino acids long. V gave up 4 bases and J gave up 2 bases, with 15 bases separating them. CDR1 MNHNS and CDR2 SASEGT come from the germline V gene. The CDR3 region is CASSGLAGDPYEQYF. As DNA, the CDR3 is TGTGCCAGCAGTGGGTTGGCGGGCGATCCCTACGAGCAGTACTTC.

This chain links TRBV28 with TRBJ2-5, with a possible D match to TRBD2 (5 bases). The CDR3 runs 13 residues. V was trimmed by 4 bases and J by 5 bases, leaving 11 bases between them. From germline, CDR1 is MDHEN and CDR2 SYDVKM. CDR3 amino acids: CASSWEQRETQYF. CDR3 nucleotides: TGTGCCAGCAGTTGGGAGCAGCGGGAGACCCAGTACTTC.

This sequence joins TRBV28 and TRBJ1-2; 8 nucleotides agree with TRBD1. This CDR3 spans 18 amino acids. Unmatched junction bases numbered 20, after V lost 10 bases and J lost 1 base. Looked up from germline, CDR1 is MDHEN and CDR2 is SYDVKM. CDR3 bases: TGTGCCACCGAGACTGAAAACCCAGGGACAGGTCTTAACTATGGCTACACCTTC. It codes for CATETENPGTGLNYGYTF.

There are a few counts of this clone. Within the sample, other DNA sequences also encode this same CDR3. The chain uses TRBV27 and TRBJ1-5, with D possibly being TRBD1 (6 bases). CDR1 MNHEY and CDR2 SMNVEV come from the germline V gene (reference sequence). The CDR3 spans 15 residues. Trimming took 5 bases from V and 0 from J, leaving 11 bases between them. The CDR3 loop is CASSLNRDSNQPQHF. The DNA for the CDR3 is TGTGCCAGCAGTCTAAACAGGGATAGCAATCAGCCCCAGCATTTT.

The gene calls are TRBV19 and TRBJ1-1; D may be TRBD1 (6 bases). Germline V gene data show CDR1 as LNHDA and CDR2 as SQIVND (reference sequence). The CDR3 covers 14 residues. V lost 7 bases and J lost 5, with 17 bases in between. The CDR3: CASTEGGGETEAFF. DNA of the CDR3: TGTGCCAGTACTGAAGGGGGAGGGGAGACTGAAGCTTTCTTT. Full variable domain (rest looked up from reference TRBV19 and TRBJ1-1): DGGITQSPKYLFRKEGQNVTLSCEQNLNHDAMYWYRQDPGQGLRLIYYSQIVNDFQKGDIAEGYSVSREKKESFPLTVTSAQKNPTAFYLCASTEGGGETEAFFGQGTRLTVV.

V usage is TRBV6-5 and J usage is TRBJ1-3; D not resolved. The CDR3 loop spans 15 amino acids. The V gene lost 8 bases and the J gene lost 0 bases, with 14 bases spanning the gap. CDR1 is MNHEY, CDR2 SVGAGI, per germline. Written as DNA, the CDR3 is TGTGCCAGCCGTAAGACTGAAACCTCTGGAAACACCATATATTTT. It specifies CASRKTETSGNTIYF.

The chain couples TRBV14 to TRBJ2-3; possible D gene TRBD2, 6 bases. V was trimmed by 4 bases and J by 5 bases, leaving 13 bases between them. This CDR3 comprises 14 residues. Germline CDR1 and CDR2: SGHDN and FVKESK. CDR3 protein: CASSPGVAEDTQYF. CDR3 DNA: TGTGCCAGCAGCCCCGGGGTAGCGGAAGATACGCAGTATTTT.

The chain couples TRBV7-2 to TRBJ1-2; the D gene is possibly TRBD1 (6 bases). The CDR3 is made up of 14 amino acids. Looked up from germline, CDR1 is SGHTA and CDR2 is FQGNSA. V was clipped by 8 bases and J by 2 bases, with 15 bases between them. CDR3 sequence: CASAPGAMNYGYTF. CDR3 DNA sequence: TGTGCCAGCGCCCCAGGGGCTATGAACTATGGCTACACCTTC.

The V gene is TRBV30, the J gene TRBJ1-4; D call uncertain. Germline CDR1 is GTSNPN and CDR2 is SVGIG (reference sequence). The V and J ends lost 1 base and 4 bases respectively, with 13 bases between them. This CDR3 region has 15 residues. The CDR3 DNA reads TGTGCCTGGAGTGGGAGACTCTTGGGTAATGAAAAACTGTTTTTT. Encoded protein: CAWSGRLLGNEKLFF.

This clone was recorded only once. The V gene is TRBV30, the J gene TRBJ2-2; no definite D call. V lost 0 bases and J 5 bases, leaving 7 bases between the germline ends. Germline CDR1 is GTSNPN and CDR2 is SVGIG (reference sequence). The CDR3 is 13 amino acids. The CDR3 sequence is CAWSVRWTGELFF. The CDR3 DNA sequence: TGTGCCTGGAGTGTACGGTGGACCGGGGAGCTGTTTTTT.

The genes are TRBV10-2 and TRBJ2-1; TRBD2 matches at 7 bases. The CDR3 spans 16 residues. Germline lookup yields CDR1 WSHSY and CDR2 SAAADI. V was clipped by 2 bases and J by 5 bases; unmatched bases: 9. CDR3 amino acids: CASSEVSSGAHNEQFF. CDR3 DNA: TGCGCCAGCAGTGAGGTTTCGAGCGGGGCCCACAATGAGCAGTTCTTC.

This chain uses TRBV9 with TRBJ2-1; TRBD2 agrees at 9 bases. Germline V gene sequence: CDR1 SGDLS, CDR2 YYNGEE. With 0 bases clipped from V and 7 bases from J, the junction kept 8 bases outside the gene matches. This CDR3 region has 16 residues. CDR3 DNA sequence: TGTGCCAGCAGCGTAGCAGGAGCGGGAGGCGTGAATGAGCAGTTCTTC. Translating gives CASSVAGAGGVNEQFF.

The chain employs TRBV2 and TRBJ2-2; 7 bases map to TRBD1. CDR1 and CDR2 from the germline V gene are SNHLY and FYNNEI. V was pared by 6 bases and J by 6 bases, with 4 bases of the junction left unmatched. The CDR3 covers 13 residues. CDR3 sequence (DNA): TGTGCCAGCAGGTTAACAGGGGCCGGGGAGCTGTTTTTT. Protein product: CASRLTGAGELFF.

This clone was picked up one time. The rearrangement links TRBV7-9 to TRBJ1-6, with a possible D match to TRBD1 (6 bases). There are 15 residues in the CDR3. Germline CDR1 and CDR2: SEHNR and FQNEAQ (reference sequence). The ends were cut back, 5 bases at V and 7 bases at J, with 15 bases in the middle. CDR3 protein: CASSPNPGQNSPLHF. The CDR3 nucleotides are TGTGCCAGCAGCCCCAACCCGGGACAAAATTCACCCCTCCACTTT.

V gene TRBV7-9 combines with J gene TRBJ1-2, with no clear D. Germline lookup yields CDR1 SEHNR and CDR2 FQNEAQ (reference sequence). The V end lost 1 base, the J end lost 12 bases, and 9 bases lay between the germline ends. This CDR3 is built from 11 residues. CDR3 bases: TGTGCCAGCAGCTTAGTTGCCGACAACACCTTC. Translation: CASSLVADNTF.

This rearrangement joins TRBV9 to TRBJ2-7; 7 bases map to TRBD1. Trimming removed 0 bases from V and 2 bases from J; junction bases left unmatched: 2. This CDR3 region has 14 residues. CDR1 SGDLS and CDR2 YYNGEE come from the germline V gene. The CDR3 nucleotides read TGTGCCAGCAGCGTAGTGGGACAGACCTACGAGCAGTACTTC. It codes for CASSVVGQTYEQYF.